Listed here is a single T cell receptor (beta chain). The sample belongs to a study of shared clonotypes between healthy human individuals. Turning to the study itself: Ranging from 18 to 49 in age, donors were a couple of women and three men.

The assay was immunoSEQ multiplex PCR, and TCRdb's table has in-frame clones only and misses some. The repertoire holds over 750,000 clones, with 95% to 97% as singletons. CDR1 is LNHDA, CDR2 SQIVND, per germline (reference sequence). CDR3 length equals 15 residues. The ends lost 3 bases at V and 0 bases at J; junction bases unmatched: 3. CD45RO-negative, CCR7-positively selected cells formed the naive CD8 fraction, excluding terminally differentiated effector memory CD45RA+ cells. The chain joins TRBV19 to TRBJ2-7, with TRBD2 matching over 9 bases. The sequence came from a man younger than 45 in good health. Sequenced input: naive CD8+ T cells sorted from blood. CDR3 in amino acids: CASSMSGGSSYEQYF. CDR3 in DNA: TGTGCCAGTAGTATGAGCGGGGGGAGCTCCTACGAGCAGTACTTC.